This TCR beta chain stems from a study of CD8 T cells in Susac syndrome. CDR3 length: 12 amino acids. V was shortened by 5 bases and J by 13 bases, with 17 bases between the two germline ends. Germline-derived CDR1 and CDR2 are MNHEY and SMNVEV (reference sequence). Regarding the study as a whole: Clonal expansion of Susac CD8+ cells peaked in TEMRA cells, and it also peaked in active patients.

Reverse transcription used roughly 0.45 to 1 ug RNA and random hexamers. A single record per CDR3 protein comes from TCRdb applying MiXCR to the immunoSEQ multiplex PCR reads. Counted here are roughly 80,000 distinct CDR3 sequences, approximately 94% occurring once; the ten biggest clones make up about 0.47%. On this clonotype itself: Its matching antigen is unknown.

Sequencing of TCR beta drew on CD8+ and CD4+ T cells from blood. This receptor was identified in a human donor with Susac syndrome. The chain is built from TRBV27 and TRBJ1-2; D gene ambiguous. Material: CD8+ T cells from PBMCs. The CDR3 coding sequence is TGTGCCAGCAGTCCCGTCGGACGAGCCGTCACCTTC. It yields the protein CASSPVGRAVTF.